This T cell receptor beta chain was captured by sequencing in a study of T cell responses to AZD1222 COVID-19 vaccine. There are 15 residues in the CDR3. Looked up from germline, CDR1 is SGDLS and CDR2 is YYNGEE. V lost 0 bases and J 1 base, leaving 7 bases between the germline ends. Profiled with immunoSEQ multiplex PCR; TCRdb holds only in-frame clones, not every one. The table has 120,000 to 150,000 clones, less than 95% seen once. The input for sequencing was peripheral blood, taken 28 days after the second dose of the MenACWY control vaccine. The V gene is TRBV9, the J gene TRBJ2-2; D not certain. The receptor was derived from an adult who received the MenACWY meningococcal vaccine as a control. The CDR3 DNA sequence: TGTGCCAGCAGCGTAGGGCATTTGAACACCGGGGAGCTGTTTTTT. It specifies CASSVGHLNTGELFF.